This T cell receptor (beta chain) was found in a study of beta chain features in type 1 diabetes (dated by TCRdb to between 2018 and 2020). Study-wide context: Patients and healthy donors did not differ in mean age, gender distribution, total cell number or subset yield. Regulatory and stem cell-like memory subsets were obtained from only 8 patients and roughly 8 healthy donors, while naive and central memory subsets were obtained from all 30 or so donors. A total of 85 million to 140 million sorted cells were examined across all samples, and a strong correlation was observed between cell number per subset and RNA yield. The study compared TCRB repertoires of sorted circulating CD4+ T cell subsets between recently diagnosed type 1 diabetes patients and matched healthy donors.

What the work shows at the level of the full study, not this receptor alone: Naive, central memory and regulatory TCRB repertoires appeared to be more similar among patients than among healthy donors. Sequencing cDNA rather than genomic DNA could over-represent highly expressing activated cells, although activation and CD3 levels did not differ between groups. PCR might favor shorter templates, but patient and control samples were amplified and corrected together, so any skew would affect both groups equally. HLA sub-analyses involved small numbers of individuals, so any influence of HLA type on TCRB rearrangement remained unresolved. In all four CD4+ subsets, TCRB CDR3 length was moderately but significantly shorter in type 1 diabetes patients. At VDJ recombination sites, type 1 diabetes patients had fewer insertions and more deleted nucleotides, which implies abnormalities in thymic rearrangement.

Reading the germline V gene gives CDR1 SGHTA and CDR2 FQGNSA. At the junction V is shortened by 5 bases and J by 2 bases, with 16 bases in between. The CDR3, cysteine through phenylalanine, is 15 amino acids long. Only CDR3 DNA remains: 45 bases, in frame from the first base. Comment on this clone: Its recognized antigen is unknown. The sample holds no much larger clone one base away, and base qualities are not on file.

From each donor, a single peripheral blood sample of approximately 0.11 L on average was drawn into heparinised tubes. A BD FACSAria II and a panel including CD45RO, CCR7, CD25, CD127, CD95 and CD27 were used to sort naive, central memory, regulatory and stem cell-like memory CD4+ T cells. Purity was above 95% for every sorted population. PBMCs were separated immediately by Lymphoprep density gradient centrifugation and were stained directly, without being cultured. So that batch effects would be minimized, each experiment stained and sorted samples in pairs, pairing one healthy donor with one patient. The entire isolated RNA was reverse transcribed using the High Capacity cDNA Reverse Transcription Kit, and thus expressed TCRB transcripts were sequenced. Naive, central memory and regulatory T cell samples underwent deep immunoSEQ sequencing, averaging roughly 3.4 million total reads per sample. After sorted cells were lysed in RLT buffer, RNA was extracted with DNase-treated RNeasy Micro or Mini kits, with the choice depending on cell number. To prevent cross-contamination, each cell subset was processed individually, whereas patient and healthy donor samples were processed jointly. The immunoSEQ multiplex PCR was used to amplify TCRB sequences from cDNA, yielding 87-bp fragments that span the CDR3 region. Sequencing of the amplicons was done on the Illumina HiSeq platform. Per the authors' processing: Synthetic template baselines were used to correct PCR bias computationally, reads within Hamming distance 2 were collapsed together, and singletons that could not be merged were discarded. By aligning reads against IMGT, V, D and J genes, CDR3 length, and insertions or deletions at six rearrangement sites were assigned. Clonotype counts were normalized to sorted cell number within each subset before computing true diversity and Gini coefficients with the tcR R package. Repertoire sharing was quantified using the overlap coefficient calculated on TCRB nucleotide sequences. As a proxy for the pre-selection repertoire, out-of-frame TCRB sequences from naive cells were analyzed. TCRdb took over this immuneACCESS table, retaining in-frame rearrangements with V and J assigned. Such tables are incomplete; in checked studies, under half of the missing clones stem from an unresolved V gene, and the remainder is unexplained. V and J calls and clone size follow that table, whereas D and trimming were derived from the DNA. For this sample there are 630,000 or so clones; more than 13% appear just once. The ten biggest clones cover 0.035% to 0.045% of the sample.

The chain links TRBV7-2 with TRBJ2-7, with the D segment possibly TRBD1 or TRBD2, each aligning over 5 bases. Sequencing used naive CD4+ T cells from blood. Read against the paper, the sample's cell subset or site label means: true naive CD4+ T cells. The origin of this receptor is a man younger than 30 with type 1 diabetes. The CDR3 reads as follows: CASSLTPVGAYEQYF. The nucleotide sequence is given as TGTGCCAGCAGCCTAACACCGGTGGGGGCCTACGAGCAGTACTTC.